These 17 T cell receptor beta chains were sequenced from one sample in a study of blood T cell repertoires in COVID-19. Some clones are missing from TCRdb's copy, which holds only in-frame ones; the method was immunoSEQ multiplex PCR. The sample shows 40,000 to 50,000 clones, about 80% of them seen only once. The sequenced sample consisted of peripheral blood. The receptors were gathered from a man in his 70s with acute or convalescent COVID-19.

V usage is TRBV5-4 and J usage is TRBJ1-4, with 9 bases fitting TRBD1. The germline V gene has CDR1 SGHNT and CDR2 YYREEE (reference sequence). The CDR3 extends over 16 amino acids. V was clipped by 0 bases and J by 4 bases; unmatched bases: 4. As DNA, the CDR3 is TGTGCCAGCAGCTTGGGACAGGGGGTCGATAATGAAAAACTGTTTTTT. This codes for CASSLGQGVDNEKLFF.

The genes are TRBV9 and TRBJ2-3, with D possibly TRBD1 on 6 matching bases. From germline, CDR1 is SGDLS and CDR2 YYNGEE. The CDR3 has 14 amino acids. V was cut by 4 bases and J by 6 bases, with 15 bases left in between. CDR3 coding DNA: TGTGCCAGCAGCCCAGGGGTGGGGACGGATACGCAGTATTTT. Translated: CASSPGVGTDTQYF.

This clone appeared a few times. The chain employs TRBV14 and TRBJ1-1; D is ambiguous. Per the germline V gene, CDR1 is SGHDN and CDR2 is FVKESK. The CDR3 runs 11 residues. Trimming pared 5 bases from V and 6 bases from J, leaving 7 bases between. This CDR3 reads CASSERAEAFF. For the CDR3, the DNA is TGTGCCAGCAGCGAGCGGGCTGAAGCTTTCTTT.

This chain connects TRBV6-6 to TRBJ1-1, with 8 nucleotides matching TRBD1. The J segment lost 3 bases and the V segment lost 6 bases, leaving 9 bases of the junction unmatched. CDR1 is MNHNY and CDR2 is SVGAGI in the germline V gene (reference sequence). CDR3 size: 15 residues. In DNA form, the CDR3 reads TGTGCCAGCAGGAATACAGGGGGTGTGGACACTGAAGCTTTCTTT. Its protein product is CASRNTGGVDTEAFF.

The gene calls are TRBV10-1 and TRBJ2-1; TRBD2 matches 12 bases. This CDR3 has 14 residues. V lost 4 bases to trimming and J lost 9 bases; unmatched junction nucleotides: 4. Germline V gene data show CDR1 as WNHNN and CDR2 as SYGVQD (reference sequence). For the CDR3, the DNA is TGCGCCAGCAGTGCTAGCGGGGGGGGAAGTGAGCAGTTCTTC. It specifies CASSASGGGSEQFF.

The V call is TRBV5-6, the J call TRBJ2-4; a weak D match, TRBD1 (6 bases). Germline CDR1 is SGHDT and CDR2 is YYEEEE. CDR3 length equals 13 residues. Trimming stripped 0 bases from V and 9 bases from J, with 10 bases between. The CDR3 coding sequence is TGTGCCAGCAGCTTGGACAGGGTGGGCATTCAGTACTTC. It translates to CASSLDRVGIQYF.

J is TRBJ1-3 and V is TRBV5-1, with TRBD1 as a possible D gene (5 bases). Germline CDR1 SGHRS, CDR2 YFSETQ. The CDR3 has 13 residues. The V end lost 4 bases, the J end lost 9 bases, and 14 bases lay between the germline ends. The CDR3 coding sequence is TGCGCCAGCAGCCGCGGAGAAAGGGGCACCATATATTTT. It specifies CASSRGERGTIYF.

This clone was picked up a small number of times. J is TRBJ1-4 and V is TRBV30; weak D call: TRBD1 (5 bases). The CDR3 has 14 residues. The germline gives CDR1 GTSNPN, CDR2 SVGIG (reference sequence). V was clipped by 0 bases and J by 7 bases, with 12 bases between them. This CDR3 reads CAWSVRGVAEKLFF. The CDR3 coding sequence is TGTGCCTGGAGTGTACGGGGGGTGGCTGAAAAACTGTTTTTT. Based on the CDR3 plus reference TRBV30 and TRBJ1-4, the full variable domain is SQTIHQWPATLVQPVGSPLSLECTVEGTSNPNLYWYRQAAGRGLQLLFYSVGIGQISSEVPQNLSASRPQDRQFILSSKKLLLSDSGFYLCAWSVRGVAEKLFFGSGTQLSVL.

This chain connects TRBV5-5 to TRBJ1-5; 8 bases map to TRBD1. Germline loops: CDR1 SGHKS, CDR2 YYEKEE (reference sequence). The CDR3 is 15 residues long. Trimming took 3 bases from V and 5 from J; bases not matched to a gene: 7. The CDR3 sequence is CASSSGTGGYQPQHF. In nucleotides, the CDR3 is TGTGCCAGCAGCTCCGGGACAGGAGGATATCAGCCCCAGCATTTT. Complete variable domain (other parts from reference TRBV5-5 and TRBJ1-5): DAGVTQSPTHLIKTRGQQVTLRCSPISGHKSVSWYQQVLGQGPQFIFQYYEKEERGRGNFPDRFSARQFPNYSSELNVNALLLGDSALYLCASSSGTGGYQPQHFGDGTRLSIL.

The CDR3 sequence: CASSLQGTSWSNQPQHF. DNA for the CDR3: TGTGCCAGTAGTTTACAGGGGACCTCTTGGAGCAATCAGCCCCAGCATTTT. The rearrangement uses TRBV19 and TRBJ1-5; 7 nucleotides line up with TRBD1. With 5 bases clipped from V and 1 base from J, the junction kept 11 bases outside the gene matches. Germline CDR1 reads LNHDA; CDR2 reads SQIVND (reference sequence). The CDR3 is made up of 17 amino acids.

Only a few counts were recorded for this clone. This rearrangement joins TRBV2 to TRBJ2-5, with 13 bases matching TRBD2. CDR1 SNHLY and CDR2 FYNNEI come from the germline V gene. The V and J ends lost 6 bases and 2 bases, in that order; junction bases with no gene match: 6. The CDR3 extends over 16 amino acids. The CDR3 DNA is TGTGCCAGCAGGAGGACTAGCGGGGGCATACAAGAGACCCAGTACTTC. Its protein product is CASRRTSGGIQETQYF.

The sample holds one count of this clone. The CDR3 region has the DNA TGTGCCTGGAGTAATACGGGGGGCGATGGCTACACCTTC. As protein: CAWSNTGGDGYTF. The chain has TRBV30 and TRBJ1-2, with D possibly TRBD1 on 6 matching bases. The germline V gene has CDR1 GTSNPN and CDR2 SVGIG (reference sequence). CDR3 size: 13 residues. V lost 2 bases to trimming and J lost 6 bases, with 13 bases between them.

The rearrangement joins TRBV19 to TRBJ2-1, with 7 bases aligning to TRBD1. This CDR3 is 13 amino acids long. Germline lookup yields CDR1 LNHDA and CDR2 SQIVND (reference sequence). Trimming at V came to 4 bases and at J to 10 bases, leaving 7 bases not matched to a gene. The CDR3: CASSTTHRGEQFF. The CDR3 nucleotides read TGTGCCAGTAGTACCACCCACAGGGGCGAGCAGTTCTTC.

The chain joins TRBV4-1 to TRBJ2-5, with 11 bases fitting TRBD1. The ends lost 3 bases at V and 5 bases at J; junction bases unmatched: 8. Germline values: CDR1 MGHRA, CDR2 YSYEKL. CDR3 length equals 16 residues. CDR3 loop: CASSHPGQGDFETQYF. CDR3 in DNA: TGCGCCAGCAGCCATCCGGGACAGGGGGATTTCGAGACCCAGTACTTC.

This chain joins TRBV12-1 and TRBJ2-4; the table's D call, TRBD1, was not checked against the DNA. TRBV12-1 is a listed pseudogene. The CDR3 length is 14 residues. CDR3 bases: TGTGCCAGCAGCTTTTTTAGGGGGCGCCACATTCAGTACTTC. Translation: CASSFFRGRHIQYF.

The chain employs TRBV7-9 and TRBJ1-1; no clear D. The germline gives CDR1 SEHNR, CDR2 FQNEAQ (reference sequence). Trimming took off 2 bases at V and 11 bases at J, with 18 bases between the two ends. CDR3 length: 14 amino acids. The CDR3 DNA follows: TGTGCCAGCAGCTTAATTGATAAAGCCCGGTGGGCTTTCTTT. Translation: CASSLIDKARWAFF.

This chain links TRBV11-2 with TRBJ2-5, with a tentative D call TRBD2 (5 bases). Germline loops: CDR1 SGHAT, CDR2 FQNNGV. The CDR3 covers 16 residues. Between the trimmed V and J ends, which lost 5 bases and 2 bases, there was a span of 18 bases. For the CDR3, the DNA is TGTGCCAGCAGCCCAAGCGGATTGAACCTTCAAGAGACCCAGTACTTC. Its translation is CASSPSGLNLQETQYF.